This T cell receptor beta chain is from a study of CD8+ T cells in alopecia areata (dated by TCRdb to about 2018). A note on the overall study: The study used high-throughput TCRbeta sequencing to examine T cell clonal expansion in alopecia areata, in both the C3H/HeJ mouse model and human patients. Scalp clonality was compared across normal scalp (n=4), patchy alopecia areata scalp (n=8), and alopecia totalis/universalis scalp (n=8). Human TCRbeta sequencing covered scalp tissue and sorted CD4+ and CD8+ peripheral blood T cells from patchy and totalis/universalis alopecia areata patients and healthy controls. Amplification of TCRbeta CDR3 regions was done by immunoSEQ multiplex PCR using 35 Vbeta forward primers and 13 Jbeta reverse primers. RNA was obtained with the PAXgene miRNA kit for fixed scalp, the miRNeasy kit for PBMCs, and the RNeasy kit for mouse skin. Points the paper makes about the study in general: Resident alphabeta T cells in normal human skin are also sequenced, complicating scalp TCR repertoire analysis, unlike mouse skin dominated by gammadelta T cells. Higher clonality and more expanded CD8+ clones were observed in lesional scalp than in normal scalp, particularly in alopecia totalis/universalis, a finding suggestive of antigenic drive. Shared TCR sequences between patients were less evident than in mice, which may be partly attributable to HLA diversity in the patient population.

Library prep was done by the immunoSEQ multiplex PCR assay. To provide template for TCR sequencing, every sample had RNA extracted and reverse transcribed into cDNA. SuperScript III was used to make first-strand cDNA, primed with a 2:1 mix of oligo-dT and random hexamers. Amplification bias was assessed with a synthetic immune receptor repertoire, and residual bias was removed computationally. The source study handled its data this way. Raw reads were preprocessed to remove errors, and CDR3 was defined according to IMGT conventions as the region from the conserved cysteine to phenylalanine. Clonality was computed as 1 minus the Shannon entropy, with the entropy normalized by log2 of the number of productive unique TCRs. Whether scalp clones were CD4 or CD8 was inferred by matching scalp TCRbeta sequences against CD4 and CD8 repertoires sorted from blood. Not all clones reach the TCRdb copy of this immuneACCESS table, which keeps in-frame sequences only. Checked studies attribute under half of the gap to unresolved V genes and leave the rest unexplained. V, J and clone size were drawn from that table, and D and trimming were deduced from the DNA. Here the sample has about 150,000 clones; 45% to 60% occur a single time. Less than 5% of the sample is in the top ten clones.

PBMCs were separated by density centrifugation and stained for CD3, CD4 and CD8, after which CD4+ and CD8+ T cells were sorted on a FACSAria. Scalp biopsies and blood samples were obtained from unaffected controls. As concerns this clone: Its antigen is unknown. Per-base quality was not reported, and no clone a single base away is much larger than it.

Measured from the cysteine to the phenylalanine, the CDR3 is 13 residues long. The retained sequence is limited to the CDR3, 39 bases, with the frame set at the first base. Per the germline V gene, SQVTM is the CDR1 and ANQGSEA is the CDR2. V is pared back by 4 bases and J by 3 bases, with 12 bases lying between the germline termini. Sequenced: CD4+ T cells sorted from blood. Recombination connected TRBV29-1 to TRBJ1-2; the D gene assignment is ambiguous. This clonotype was obtained from a human donor in good health. In nucleotides, the sequence is TGCAGCGTTGCCCCCGTTCAGGACTATGGCTACACCTTC. Translated, this gives CSVAPVQDYGYTF.